One and the same sample provided the 31 T cell receptor beta chains below, sequenced in a study of CD4 and CD8 cells across lung adenocarcinoma regions. MiXCR was run by TCRdb on the PCR reads, yielding one entry per CDR3 protein. The sample lists about 11,000 distinct CDR3 sequences; approximately 58% were seen once. Sequencing was done on a sample of CD8+ T cells from the margin of a lung tumor. The receptor source for this set is a male donor with lung adenocarcinoma. The CD4 and CD8 labels of this study may be unreliable.

The chain couples TRBV27 to TRBJ2-5, with D possibly being TRBD2 (6 bases). The CDR3 length is 15 residues. V was clipped by 9 bases and J by 3 bases, with 20 bases between them. The germline gives CDR1 MNHEY, CDR2 SMNVEV (reference sequence). The CDR3 is CARGPAGPAKETQYF. The CDR3 DNA sequence: TGTGCCAGGGGCCCAGCGGGCCCGGCCAAAGAGACCCAGTACTTC.

The chain recombines TRBV6-1 with TRBJ2-2; unclear D gene. The CDR3 loop spans 14 amino acids. Between the trimmed V and J ends, which lost 6 bases and 5 bases, there was a span of 13 bases. Germline CDR1 and CDR2: MNHNS and SASEGT. The CDR3 here is CASSRGPGTGELFF. CDR3 DNA: TGTGCCAGCAGCCGCGGACCTGGTACCGGGGAGCTGTTTTTT.

V is TRBV6-1 and J is TRBJ2-3; D not resolved. The CDR3 length is 13 residues. Trimming took off 6 bases at V and 3 bases at J, with 10 bases between the two ends. Germline loops: CDR1 MNHNS, CDR2 SASEGT. The CDR3 DNA follows: TGTGCCAGCAGAGTTCCGGGTACAGATACGCAGTATTTT. Its translation is CASRVPGTDTQYF.

The chain combines TRBV27 with TRBJ1-6; perhaps TRBD1 as D (5 bases). Germline V lookup: CDR1 MNHEY, CDR2 SMNVEV (reference sequence). This CDR3 comprises 15 residues. Deletions cut 1 base from V and 5 bases from J, with 9 bases between. The CDR3 here is CASSLFAGDNSPLHF. Written as DNA, the CDR3 is TGTGCCAGCAGTTTATTTGCGGGGGATAATTCACCCCTCCACTTT.

This clonotype was counted only a few times. The DNA of the CDR3 is TGCGCCAGCATGAAGCGGGAGCTTAAAGAGACCCAGTACTTC. Residues: CASMKRELKETQYF. The V and J genes are TRBV10-1 and TRBJ2-5; 8 bases are a match to TRBD2. V lost 7 bases to trimming and J lost 3 bases; unmatched junction nucleotides: 7. The CDR3 consists of 14 residues. Germline CDR1 is WNHNN and CDR2 is SYGVQD (reference sequence).

This clonotype was recorded only once. The genes are TRBV6-1 and TRBJ2-5; no definite D call. The V end lost 5 bases, the J end lost 11 bases, and 15 bases lay between the germline ends. Germline-derived CDR1 and CDR2 are MNHNS and SASEGT. The length of the CDR3 is 12 residues. CDR3: CASSRQWDEQYF. CDR3 in DNA: TGTGCCAGCAGTCGACAATGGGATGAGCAGTACTTC.

V is TRBV4-1 and J is TRBJ2-3; D might be TRBD2 (7 bases). Near its end, the DNA agrees better with TRBJ2-7, so the J call may be wrong. The germline V gene encodes CDR1 MGHRA and CDR2 YSYEKL. The CDR3 runs to 16 residues. As DNA, the CDR3 is TGCGCCAGCGCGGGGGATGGGGGCGCTAGCACAGATACGCAGTACTTC. It yields the protein CASAGDGGASTDTQYF.

The table lists this clonotype with many counts. This chain links TRBV6-1 with TRBJ2-7, with 7 bases that match TRBD1. The germline gives CDR1 MNHNS, CDR2 SASEGT. CDR3 size: 13 residues. Unmatched junction bases numbered 4, after V lost 6 bases and J lost 2 bases. CDR3 sequence reads: CASRKTGAYEQYF. The CDR3 DNA sequence: TGTGCCAGCAGGAAAACAGGGGCCTACGAGCAGTACTTC.

V usage is TRBV6-1 and J usage is TRBJ2-5; 8 positions match TRBD1. Germline V gene lookup returns CDR1 MNHNS and CDR2 SASEGT. The CDR3 spans 16 residues. J gave up 4 bases and V 6 bases, and 13 bases lay outside the gene matches. The CDR3: CASSSPGGPSPETQYF. CDR3 nucleotide sequence: TGTGCCAGCAGCTCCCCAGGGGGCCCTTCCCCAGAGACCCAGTACTTC.

The chain is built from TRBV10-2 and TRBJ2-2, with 7 bases lining up with TRBD2. The V segment lost 10 bases and the J segment 1 base; nucleotides outside the gene matches: 9. Germline V gives CDR1 WSHSY, CDR2 SAAADI. The CDR3 runs to 15 residues. Here the CDR3 reads CATLGASGNTGELFF. DNA of the CDR3: TGCGCCACACTTGGGGCTAGCGGGAACACCGGGGAGCTGTTTTTT.

Many counts were recorded for this clonotype. This chain's CDR3 is CASSGGKVGSSGYTF. Written as DNA, the CDR3 is TGTGCCAGCAGTGGTGGTAAAGTAGGGTCGAGCGGCTACACCTTC. The V call is TRBV6-1, the J call TRBJ1-2; D gene ambiguous. The CDR3 length is 15 residues. From germline, CDR1 is MNHNS and CDR2 SASEGT. V shed 4 bases and J shed 8 bases, with 20 bases lying between them.

This clonotype was detected many times. The chain carries TRBV7-2 and TRBJ2-5; 8 bases map to TRBD2. The CDR3 is 17 residues long. CDR1 and CDR2 (germline): SGHTA, FQGNSA. Losses at the gene ends were 1 base for V and 4 bases for J; bases not matched to a gene: 11. As DNA, the CDR3 is TGTGCCAGCAGCTTAGGGGGCACTCTCGGGGGGGCAGAGACCCAGTACTTC. Translating gives CASSLGGTLGGAETQYF.

The rearrangement uses TRBV12-3 or TRBV12-4 and TRBJ2-1; D not certain. This CDR3 has 11 amino acids. Trimming took 6 bases from V and 8 from J, leaving 8 bases between them. CDR3 loop: CASREADEQFF. CDR3 coding DNA: TGTGCCAGCAGAGAGGCGGATGAGCAGTTCTTC.

This clonotype was detected only a few times. CDR3 nucleotide sequence: TGTGCCAGCAGTTTAGCGTATCTAGCTGGGGCGCAGTATTTT. Residues: CASSLAYLAGAQYF. This chain joins TRBV12-3 or TRBV12-4 and TRBJ2-3; possibly TRBD2 for D (5 bases). Trimming shortened V by 0 bases and J by 10 bases, and 14 bases separated the two germline ends. The CDR3 sequence is 14 residues long.

This clonotype was counted a few times. At one end, the junction sequence differs from germline, possibly due to a read error. The chain combines TRBV10-2 with TRBJ2-2, with no clear D. This CDR3 contains 13 residues. Germline V gene sequence: CDR1 WSHSY, CDR2 SAAADI. Here the CDR3 reads CASRPVSTGELFF. The CDR3 DNA reads as TGTGCCAGCAGGCCTGTGAGCACCGGGGAGCTGTTTTTT.

This chain links TRBV6-1 with TRBJ2-3; TRBD1 matches 9 bases. The J call is in doubt because the DNA end fits TRBJ2-7 better. The germline V gene has CDR1 MNHNS and CDR2 SASEGT. The CDR3 totals 14 residues. The CDR3 loop reads CAGTGGRGADTQYF. CDR3 nucleotide sequence: TGTGCGGGCACAGGGGGCCGGGGAGCCGATACGCAGTACTTC.

This clonotype was picked up a small number of times. V and J are TRBV10-2 and TRBJ2-7, with 10 bases aligning to TRBD2. Germline CDR1 WSHSY, CDR2 SAAADI. V shed 5 bases and J 3 bases; nucleotides not matched to a gene: 4. The CDR3 has 14 residues. The CDR3 reads CASSISGRNYEQYF. DNA of the CDR3: TGCGCCAGCAGTATTAGCGGGAGGAACTACGAGCAGTACTTC.

This clonotype was counted between two and nine times. J is TRBJ2-3 and V is TRBV10-2; D gene uncertain. V shed 5 bases and J shed 2 bases, with 11 bases lying between them. The CDR3 contains 14 residues. From germline, CDR1 is WSHSY and CDR2 SAAADI. As DNA, the CDR3 is TGCGCCAGCAGTTCCGGTCCCCCCACAGATACGCAGTATTTT. It codes for CASSSGPPTDTQYF.

The V call is TRBV6-1, the J call TRBJ2-1, with D uncertain. Germline V lookup: CDR1 MNHNS, CDR2 SASEGT. The CDR3 consists of 13 residues. V was pared by 1 base and J by 2 bases, with 3 bases between. CDR3 nucleotides: TGTGCCAGCAGTGAAGGGGCCTACAATGAGCAGTTCTTC. It specifies CASSEGAYNEQFF.

This chain links TRBV6-1 with TRBJ2-5; the match to TRBD2 covers 11 bases. The CDR3 has 18 amino acids. Germline V CDR1 and CDR2: MNHNS, SASEGT. Trimming cost V 5 bases and J 6 bases; bases outside gene matches: 17. CDR3 region: CASSPGGSSGRNLKTQYF. Written as DNA, the CDR3 is TGTGCCAGCAGTCCAGGGGGCTCTAGCGGGAGGAACCTTAAGACCCAGTACTTC.

The J gene is TRBJ2-1, the V gene TRBV25-1; 14 positions agree with TRBD2. The J call may be in error: the DNA end matches TRBJ2-7 better. This CDR3 contains 19 residues. Germline lookup yields CDR1 MGHDK and CDR2 SYGVNS. The DNA of the CDR3 is TGTGCCAGCAGTGGCCGACTAGCGGGGGGGCCCCGCCGATTGGGCGAGCAGTACTTC. Translated, it gives CASSGRLAGGPRRLGEQYF.

The V call is TRBV7-2, the J call TRBJ2-1; D gene unclear. Germline loops: CDR1 SGHTA, CDR2 FQGNSA. CDR3 size: 16 residues. Between the trimmed V and J ends, which lost 1 base and 0 bases, there was a span of 10 bases. The CDR3 region is CASSLVGGSSYNEQFF. The CDR3 DNA is TGTGCCAGCAGCTTAGTAGGCGGAAGCTCCTACAATGAGCAGTTCTTC.

This clonotype was picked up many times. A read error is possible here, since a much larger clone lies one base away. This chain links TRBV6-1 with TRBJ2-5; perhaps TRBD2 as D (5 bases). Between the trimmed V and J ends, which lost 7 bases and 11 bases, there was a span of 20 bases. The CDR3 covers 13 residues. CDR1 and CDR2 from the germline V gene are MNHNS and SASEGT. CDR3 region: CASTEASYDEQYF. In nucleotides, the CDR3 is TGTGCCAGCACCGAGGCTAGCTACGATGAGCAGTACTTC.

This clonotype was detected a few times. The chain uses TRBV15 and TRBJ2-1; TRBD2 matches at 8 bases. This CDR3 region has 14 residues. The ends lost 7 bases at V and 9 bases at J; junction bases unmatched: 11. From germline, CDR1 is LNHNV and CDR2 YYDKDF (reference sequence). Here the CDR3 DNA reads TGTGCCACCACCCGGCGGGGGGCGTTTTCTGAGCAGTTCTTC. As protein: CATTRRGAFSEQFF.

V and J are TRBV12-3 or TRBV12-4 and TRBJ2-7; 9 bases are shared with TRBD2. The ends lost 3 bases at V and 5 bases at J; junction bases unmatched: 5. The CDR3 sequence is 14 residues long. The CDR3 loop reads CASSFGGRGHEQYF. The CDR3 nucleotides are TGTGCCAGCAGTTTCGGCGGGAGGGGACACGAGCAGTACTTC.

This clonotype was detected ten times or more. The chain employs TRBV14 and TRBJ2-1; 7 nucleotides match TRBD1. Germline trimming cut 2 bases from V and 4 bases from J; bases unmatched to any gene: 5. This CDR3 is built from 15 residues. The germline V gene encodes CDR1 SGHDN and CDR2 FVKESK. The CDR3 here is CASSQLGRGYNEQFF. The CDR3 coding sequence is TGTGCCAGCAGCCAACTTGGCAGGGGGTACAATGAGCAGTTCTTC.

The J gene is TRBJ2-3, the V gene TRBV12-5, with D possibly TRBD2 on 6 matching bases. Germline CDR1 LGHNT, CDR2 FRNRAP. V shed 9 bases and J shed 4 bases, with 20 bases lying between them. CDR3 size: 15 residues. CDR3: CARVDGGIGPDTQYF. For the CDR3, the DNA is TGTGCTAGGGTGGATGGGGGGATCGGGCCAGATACGCAGTATTTT.

This clonotype was detected ten times or more. As DNA, the CDR3 is TGTGCCAGCAGTTTATCCTGGCGTTACGAGCAGTACTTC. It translates to CASSLSWRYEQYF. The chain links TRBV27 to TRBJ2-5; D is uncertain. The DNA end is a closer match to TRBJ2-7, so the J assignment may be wrong. The CDR3 length is 13 residues. The germline CDR1 and CDR2 sequences are MNHEY and SMNVEV (reference sequence).

This clonotype came up a few times. The rearrangement uses TRBV6-5 and TRBJ2-1; 12 positions agree with TRBD2. V dropped 4 bases and J dropped 3; count of bases not matched to a gene: 4. This CDR3 region has 16 residues. CDR1 MNHEY and CDR2 SVGAGI come from the germline V gene. The DNA for the CDR3 is TGTGCCAGCAGTTCCCTAGCGGGAGGGATCTACAATGAGCAGTTCTTC. Its translation is CASSSLAGGIYNEQFF.

V and J are TRBV12-3 or TRBV12-4 and TRBJ2-1; 9 positions match TRBD2. The V segment lost 8 bases and the J segment 5 bases; nucleotides outside the gene matches: 10. The CDR3 is 15 amino acids. The CDR3 sequence is CASSKIAGVNNEQFF. In nucleotides, the CDR3 is TGTGCCAGCTCAAAAATAGCGGGGGTTAACAATGAGCAGTTCTTC.

The chain combines TRBV6-2 or TRBV6-3 with TRBJ2-1, with D unresolved. V lost 6 bases, J lost 3 bases, and 15 bases lay in between. CDR3 length equals 15 residues. Germline CDR1 and CDR2: MNHEY and SVGEGT. As DNA, the CDR3 is TGTGCCAGCAGCCCAGACACCGACAACTACAATGAGCAGTTCTTC. Encoded protein: CASSPDTDNYNEQFF.